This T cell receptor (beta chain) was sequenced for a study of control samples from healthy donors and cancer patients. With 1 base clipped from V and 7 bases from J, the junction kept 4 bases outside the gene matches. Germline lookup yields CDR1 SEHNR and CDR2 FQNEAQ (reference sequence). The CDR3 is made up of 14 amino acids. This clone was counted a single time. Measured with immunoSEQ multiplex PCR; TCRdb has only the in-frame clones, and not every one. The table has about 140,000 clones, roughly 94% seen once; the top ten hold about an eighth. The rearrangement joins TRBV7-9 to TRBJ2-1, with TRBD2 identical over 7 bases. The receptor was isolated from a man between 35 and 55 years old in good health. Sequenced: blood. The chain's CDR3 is CASSLGRGRNEQFF. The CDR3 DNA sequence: TGTGCCAGCAGCTTAGGGCGGGGGAGGAATGAGCAGTTCTTC.